This entry features one TCR beta chain sequence. What antigen it recognizes has not been identified. No much larger clone exists at a distance of one base, and base qualities are not known. This entry belongs to a study of T cell repertoires in urothelial bladder cancer (dated 2019 in TCRdb). Looking at the study overall: Of the roughly 12 resected lesions, three were clinical stage cT0, three were cTa, three were cT1, and three were cT2 or greater. TCR repertoire clonality in bladder tumors was compared with TCR repertoire clonality in benign bladder inflammation. Twelve patients who had bladder lesions and were undergoing transurethral resection were prospectively identified. Around 12 resected bladder lesions, made up of urothelial carcinoma (UC+) and benign (UC-) specimens, were studied.

At transurethral resection, specimens of the bladder lesions were collected and then stored at -80C. DNA was isolated from the bladder specimens obtained at transurethral resection. The TCR beta chain CDR3 region was sequenced with the immunoSEQ assay. In the authors' own workflow: For every specimen, the T-cell fraction, clonal dominance and maximum TCR clone frequency were calculated. TCRdb took this table from immuneACCESS and kept in-frame rearrangements with V and J called. Such tables lack part of the clones; where checked against another copy, unresolved V genes explain under half of the gap, and the rest is unexplained. Clone size and the V and J calls come from that table; the DNA yielded D and trimming. The sample includes about 9,000 clones, with roughly 50% observed a single time. The ten largest clones represent about 30% of the sample. The germline V gene provides CDR1 SGHRS and CDR2 YFSETQ. The CDR3 sequence holds 15 residues, the cysteine and phenylalanine included. The only DNA kept is the CDR3, 45 bases in frame from the first base. At the junction V is shortened by 0 bases and J by 8 bases, with 15 bases in between.

Points the paper makes about the study in general: A median tumor infiltrating lymphocyte percentage of about 1.8% was observed in carcinoma specimens, compared with 9.5% to 15% in benign specimens. In carcinoma specimens, one T-cell clone made up as much as 17% of infiltrating lymphocytes, versus over 1.5% in benign specimens. Urothelial carcinoma specimens contained fewer T cells than benign specimens, with a median of approximately 5,000 versus 26,000.

What was sequenced was tumor-infiltrating cells from bladder cancer. The receptor chain draws on TRBV5-1 and TRBJ2-1, with the D gene uncertain. The source is a human donor with urothelial carcinoma. The CDR3: CASSLVTPSFDEQFF. The DNA sequence is given as TGCGCCAGCAGCTTGGTTACCCCAAGCTTCGATGAGCAGTTCTTC.